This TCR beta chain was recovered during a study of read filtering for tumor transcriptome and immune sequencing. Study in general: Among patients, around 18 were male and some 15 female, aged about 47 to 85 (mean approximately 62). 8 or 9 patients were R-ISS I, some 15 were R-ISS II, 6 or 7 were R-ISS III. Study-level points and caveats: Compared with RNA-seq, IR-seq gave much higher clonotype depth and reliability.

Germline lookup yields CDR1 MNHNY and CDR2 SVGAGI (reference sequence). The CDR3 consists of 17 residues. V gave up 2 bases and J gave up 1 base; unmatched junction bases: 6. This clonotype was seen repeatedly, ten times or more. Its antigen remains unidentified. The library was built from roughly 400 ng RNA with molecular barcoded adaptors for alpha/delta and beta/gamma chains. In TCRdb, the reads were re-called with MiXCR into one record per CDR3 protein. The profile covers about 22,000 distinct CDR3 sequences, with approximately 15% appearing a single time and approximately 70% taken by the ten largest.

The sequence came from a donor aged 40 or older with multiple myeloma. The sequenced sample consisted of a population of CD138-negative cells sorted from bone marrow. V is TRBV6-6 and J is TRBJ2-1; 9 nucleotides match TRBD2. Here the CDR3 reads CASSYGLTSGSYNEQFF. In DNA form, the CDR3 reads TGTGCCAGCAGTTACGGGTTGACTAGCGGATCCTACAATGAGCAGTTCTTC.